This T cell receptor (beta chain) was observed in a study of T cells in Graves' hyperthyroidism and ophthalmopathy (dated by TCRdb to the late 2010s). Regarding the research as a whole: Peripheral blood was collected at initial diagnosis, before any treatment. TCR V-J signatures able to tell the groups apart were searched for in a discovery cohort of about a hundred patients, of whom over 40 had Graves' ophthalmopathy and under 65 had stable Graves' hyperthyroidism. An independent validation cohort of 18 to 20 hyperthyroidism patients and 15 or so patients who later progressed to ophthalmopathy tested prospective prediction of ophthalmopathy. For training and testing, the roughly 97 patients in the discovery cohort were randomly divided in a 7:3 ratio. Thyroid tissue and blood T-cell repertoires from roughly six Graves' hyperthyroidism patients were also compared in the study. Following sampling, methimazole starting at 30 mg daily was given to hyperthyroidism patients, and high-dose intravenous methylprednisolone was given to ophthalmopathy patients. According to the paper, TCR Vbeta CDR3 sequencing was carried out on 135 peripheral blood samples, which came from approximately 41 ophthalmopathy, some 73 hyperthyroidism and some 17 progressor patients. The research as a whole found: Sample size was not statistically predetermined, and investigators were not blinded to group allocation. Most expanded thyroid clonotypes (frequency above 0.001) were also found in blood, which suggests that blood repertoires may mirror thyroid immune responses. In validation, the model predicted progression to ophthalmopathy a median of approximately 6.3 months before onset, with approximately 68% sensitivity and 72.22% specificity. In cross-validation, a model built on a 13 V-J signature told ophthalmopathy apart from stable hyperthyroidism with approximately 90% sensitivity and approximately 81% specificity, and in testing the same model reached 80%/75%.

The TCR beta CDR3 regions were amplified from the RNA transcripts. The TCR CDR3 was subjected to a first round of RT-PCR using the HTBI primer set and the Qiagen OneStep RT-PCR kit. Libraries were constructed in a second round of multiplex PCR, after which size selection and purification were carried out. The libraries were sequenced on an Illumina HiSeq2000 using paired-end 100 bp reads. Turning to the authors' computational methods: Raw data were processed with SOAPnuke, discarding reads with adapters, uncalled bases, mean Phred below 15, or no exact constant-primer or identifier match. COPE v1.2.5 was used to merge the high-quality paired reads, and each unique nucleotide sequence was defined as a clonotype. Clonotypes were aligned to IMGT TRBV, TRBD and TRBJ reference segments using MiTCR v1.1. Only V-J combinations with frequency above 0.0001, covering about 99% of repertoires, were analysed. A TCS score was defined as the ratio of F50 (clonal expansion) to E x V (chaos), with BLOSUM62-based TCRdist applied between CDR3 peptides within each V-J. Welch's t-statistics and random forest reduced around 510 V-J features to roughly 13, which were used in a naive Bayes classifier (R e1071). The similarity between thyroid and blood repertoires was quantified using the Morisita-Horn index. Starting from the raw public reads, TCRdb applied fastp trimming at Q25, assembled clones with MiXCR and retained in-frame beta chains. Each record represents a unique CDR3 protein, reported with the most common genes and DNA among its rows. The V and J calls were not made by the authors but by TCRdb's processing. Here the sample has more than 500,000 distinct CDR3 sequences; approximately 15% occur a single time. In total, the top ten clones hold 3.5% to 4.5% of the sample.

The CDR3 starts with the cysteine, ends with the phenylalanine, and has 16 residues. The DNA shown is the 48-base CDR3, in frame from base 1. The germline V gene encodes CDR1 SGHVS and CDR2 FQNEAQ. A distance of 16 bases separates the germline ends of V and J, which lose 1 base and 4 bases respectively. Ophthalmopathy patients had moderately to severely active disease, Clinical Activity Score of at least 3, NOSPECS grade of at least 4, and duration under 3 months. Patients with uncontrolled infections, other autoimmune diseases, pregnancy or lactation were excluded. Diagnoses were based on clinical symptoms, serum thyroxine and TRAb, thyroid ultrasound and orbital computed tomography. PBMCs were isolated from about 9.2 ml of fresh peripheral blood by Ficoll-Paque density gradient centrifugation. Total RNA was extracted using Trizol reagent, and RNA quality was assessed on an Agilent 2100 Bioanalyzer.

On this clonotype: Its antigen remains unidentified. There are no base qualities to consult, and no much larger clone falls within one base.

The chain was built from TRBV7-8 and TRBJ1-2; the D gene cannot be resolved reliably. Sequenced material: blood. The TCR comes from a woman in her forties with Graves' ophthalmopathy. The CDR3 protein: CASSLGTTDNVYGYTF. In nucleotides, the sequence is TGTGCCAGCAGCTTAGGTACGACGGATAATGTCTATGGCTACACCTTC. The CDR3, completed at both ends by the reference TRBV7-8 and TRBJ1-2 genes, gives the full variable domain GAGVSQSPRYKVAKRGQDVALRCDPISGHVSLFWYQQALGQGPEFLTYFQNEAQLDKSGLPSDRFFAERPEGSVSTLKIQRTQQEDSAVYLCASSLGTTDNVYGYTFGSGTRLTVV.